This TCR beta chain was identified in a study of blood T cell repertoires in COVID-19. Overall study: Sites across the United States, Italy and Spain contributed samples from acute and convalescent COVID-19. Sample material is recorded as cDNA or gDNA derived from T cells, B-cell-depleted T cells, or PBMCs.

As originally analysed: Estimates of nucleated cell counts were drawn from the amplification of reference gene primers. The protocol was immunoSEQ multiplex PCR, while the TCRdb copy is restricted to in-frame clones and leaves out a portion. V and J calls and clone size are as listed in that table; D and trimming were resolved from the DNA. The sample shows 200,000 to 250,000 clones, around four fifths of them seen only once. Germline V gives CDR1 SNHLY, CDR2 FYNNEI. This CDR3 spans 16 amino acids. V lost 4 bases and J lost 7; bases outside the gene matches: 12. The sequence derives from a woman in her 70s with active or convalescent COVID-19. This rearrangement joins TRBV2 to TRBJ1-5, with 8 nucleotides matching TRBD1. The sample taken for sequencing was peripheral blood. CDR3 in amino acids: CASSGVLTGGRQPQHF. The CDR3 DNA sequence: TGTGCCAGCAGTGGGGTGCTCACAGGGGGACGACAGCCCCAGCATTTT. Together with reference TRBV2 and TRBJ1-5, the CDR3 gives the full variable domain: EPEVTQTPSHQVTQMGQEVILRCVPISNHLYFYWYRQILGQKVEFLVSFYNNEISEKSEIFDDQFSVERPDGSNFTLKIRSTKLEDSAMYFCASSGVLTGGRQPQHFGDGTRLSIL.